The clone carrying this TCR beta chain was seen just once. The protocol was immunoSEQ multiplex PCR, while the TCRdb copy is restricted to in-frame clones and leaves out a portion. The table shows about 49,000 clones, with around 81% occurring only once. This sample is part of a study of OX40 agonist ivuxolimab in advanced cancers. The CDR3 length is 12 residues. Germline V gene lookup returns CDR1 MNHEY and CDR2 SMNVEV (reference sequence). Trimming shortened V by 8 bases and J by 2 bases, and 4 bases separated the two germline ends. This material consisted of CD4+ or CD8+ T cells sorted from blood, taken in a trial of the OX40 agonist ivuxolimab. J is TRBJ2-6 and V is TRBV27; the D is unclear. The receptor was isolated from an adult with an advanced solid tumor such as melanoma, head and neck, liver or kidney cancer. The CDR3 DNA follows: TGTGCCAGCGGGGCTGGGGCCAACGTCCTGACTTTC. Translation gives CASGAGANVLTF.